This T cell receptor beta chain was sequenced in a study of blood T cell repertoires in COVID-19. At the level of the study: COVID-19 samples, acute and convalescent, were from the United States, Italy and Spain.

In the original processing: Using reference gene primer amplification, nucleated cell counts were estimated. The table came from immunoSEQ multiplex PCR; TCRdb's copy has only in-frame clones and leaves some out. V, J and clone size were drawn from that table, and D and trimming were deduced from the DNA. The profile shows some 77,000 clones, around four fifths of them singletons. The CDR3 totals 12 residues. From germline, CDR1 is MNHGY and CDR2 SVAAGI. The J segment lost 7 bases and the V segment lost 4 bases, leaving 3 bases of the junction unmatched. The chain joins TRBV6-9 to TRBJ1-1, with TRBD1 matching 7 bases. The sample taken for sequencing was peripheral blood. The TCR sequence derives from a woman aged 55 to 70 with acute or convalescent COVID-19. The CDR3 sequence is CASSLGQDEAFF. The CDR3 nucleotides are TGTGCCAGCAGTTTAGGACAGGATGAAGCTTTCTTT.